This T cell receptor (beta chain) was retrieved from a study of blood T cell repertoires in COVID-19. Clones were read by immunoSEQ multiplex PCR, and TCRdb kept only the in-frame ones, dropping some. The table has some 240,000 clones, over 80% seen once. The CDR3 length is 15 residues. The V gene lost 6 bases and the J gene lost 0 bases, with 11 bases spanning the gap. Germline CDR1 is SGHNT and CDR2 is YENEEA. This receptor was identified in a woman between 70 and 85 years old with COVID-19, enrolled during active disease. J is TRBJ1-4 and V is TRBV11-3; D gene uncertain. The specimen was peripheral blood. CDR3 coding DNA: TGTGCCAGCAGGTCGGGGATGGCAACTAATGAAAAACTGTTTTTT. It translates to CASRSGMATNEKLFF.